A single sample is the source of the 20 T cell receptor beta chains below, sequenced in a study of a mutant IDH1 vaccine in newly diagnosed glioma. Data came from immunoSEQ multiplex PCR; TCRdb stores just in-frame clones and leaves some out. Among tens of thousands of clones, 65% to 85% were seen once, and the ten largest hold about 2.2%. Time point meaning: week 11, during vaccination. A 20-mer mutant IDH1 peptide at 300 ug was injected subcutaneously with topical imiquimod. These TCRs are of unknown antigen specificity. The sequencing here drew on PBMCs, taken from a glioma patient whose treatment included an IDH1 peptide vaccine. Every receptor here comes from a man aged 35-49 years with glioma.

The chain carries TRBV18 and TRBJ1-4; 9 nucleotides align to TRBD1. Germline values: CDR1 KGHSH, CDR2 LQKENI. V lost 2 bases, J lost 8 bases, and 6 bases stayed unmatched. CDR3 length: 15 residues. The CDR3 DNA sequence: TGTGCCAGCTCACCATGGGGACAGGGAGGGGAAAAACTGTTTTTT. Translation gives CASSPWGQGGEKLFF.

This clone occurred a few times. The chain recombines TRBV19 with TRBJ2-5, with 8 bases fitting TRBD1. From germline, CDR1 is LNHDA and CDR2 SQIVND (reference sequence). This CDR3 has 15 amino acids. The trim removed 4 bases at V and 5 bases at J, leaving 9 bases unmatched. The CDR3 region is CASSTGQAQRETQYF. DNA for the CDR3: TGTGCCAGTAGTACGGGACAGGCCCAGCGGGAGACCCAGTACTTC.

This chain connects TRBV7-4 to TRBJ2-3; D is undetermined. Trimming pared 4 bases from V and 4 bases from J, leaving 6 bases between. The CDR3 has 12 residues. Germline lookup yields CDR1 SGHVT and CDR2 SQSDAQ. CDR3 DNA sequence: TGTGCCAGCAGCTCATGCCCAGATACGCAGTATTTT. Translation: CASSSCPDTQYF. The full variable domain, with the rest looked up from reference TRBV7-4 and TRBJ2-3, is GAGVSQSPRYKVAKRGRDVALRCDSISGHVTLYWYRQTLGQGSEVLTYSQSDAQRDKSGRPSGRFSAERPERSVSTLKIQRTEQGDSAVYLCASSSCPDTQYFGPGTRLTVL.

This clone was detected once. CDR3 nucleotides: TGCAGTGCTCCCGGAATTGGCGAGCAGTACTTC. Its translation is CSAPGIGEQYF. The rearrangement links TRBV20-1 to TRBJ2-7; no firm D call. Trimming removed 5 bases at V and 6 bases at J, with 11 bases between. Germline CDR1 DFQATT, CDR2 SNEGSKA (reference sequence). The CDR3 runs to 11 residues.

The chain employs TRBV5-1 and TRBJ2-3; no definite D call. Germline V gene lookup returns CDR1 SGHRS and CDR2 YFSETQ. CDR3 size: 13 residues. The V end was cut by 4 bases, the J end by 1 base, with 7 bases between. CDR3 in amino acids: CASSPPGTDTQYF. CDR3 DNA sequence: TGCGCCAGCAGCCCCCCGGGCACAGATACGCAGTATTTT.

The chain carries TRBV4-2 and TRBJ2-2; D uncertain. The CDR3 loop spans 16 amino acids. Trimming took 1 base from V and 3 from J, leaving 12 bases between them. Germline V gives CDR1 LGHNA, CDR2 YNFKEQ. Here the CDR3 DNA reads TGTGCCAGCAGCCAAGGACCCACCACGGACACCGGGGAGCTGTTTTTT. It is translated as CASSQGPTTDTGELFF.

The sample holds one count of this clone. CDR3 DNA sequence: TGTGCCAGCAGCCCGGGGCTGACCGCATATAGCAATCAGCCCCAGCATTTT. The encoded protein is CASSPGLTAYSNQPQHF. The rearrangement joins TRBV11-3 to TRBJ1-5; maybe TRBD1 (5 bases). CDR3 length: 17 residues. CDR1 is SGHNT, CDR2 YENEEA, per germline. The V end was cut by 5 bases, the J end by 0 bases, with 17 bases between.

J is TRBJ1-5 and V is TRBV5-6, with D possibly matching TRBD1 (6 bases). Trimming stripped 3 bases from V and 8 bases from J, with 12 bases between. In germline, CDR1 is SGHDT, CDR2 YYEEEE. This CDR3 has 13 amino acids. CDR3 amino acids: CASSWGGAEPQHF. The CDR3 DNA sequence: TGTGCCAGCAGCTGGGGGGGGGCTGAGCCCCAGCATTTT.

The genes are TRBV5-1 and TRBJ2-4; TRBD2 matches at 8 bases. CDR1 is SGHRS, CDR2 YFSETQ, per germline. Trimming took 5 bases from V and 6 from J; bases not matched to a gene: 10. The CDR3 consists of 15 residues. The CDR3 DNA sequence: TGCGCCAGCAGTAACTCCCGGCGGGGGGTAAACATTCAGTACTTC. Residues: CASSNSRRGVNIQYF.

The chain recombines TRBV5-6 with TRBJ2-3; D gene unclear. CDR3 length: 16 amino acids. Germline V gene data show CDR1 as SGHDT and CDR2 as YYEEEE. Trimming shortened V by 4 bases and J by 2 bases, and 17 bases separated the two germline ends. The CDR3 is CASSLDFGTLTDTQYF. The CDR3, as DNA: TGTGCCAGCAGCCTAGACTTTGGCACCCTCACAGATACGCAGTATTTT.

V and J are TRBV5-1 and TRBJ2-3; 7 nucleotides line up with TRBD1. The CDR3 runs 19 residues. V trimming: 4 bases; J trimming: 0 bases; junction bases outside the gene matches: 17. Per the germline V gene, CDR1 is SGHRS and CDR2 is YFSETQ. The CDR3 coding sequence is TGCGCCAGCAGCGGGTTTGGGGACAGATCTAGCCCTAGCACAGATACGCAGTATTTT. Translating gives CASSGFGDRSSPSTDTQYF.

The chain carries TRBV5-1 and TRBJ2-1, with TRBD2 matching over 8 bases. CDR3 length: 15 residues. Losses at the gene ends were 0 bases for V and 12 bases for J; bases not matched to a gene: 11. In germline, CDR1 is SGHRS, CDR2 YFSETQ. The CDR3: CASSLVSAGGEAQFF. The CDR3, as DNA: TGCGCCAGCAGCTTGGTTTCGGCGGGAGGTGAAGCGCAGTTCTTC.

The CDR3 region has the DNA TGCGCCAGCAGCTTGGAAATTACCGTTTCTGAAGCTTTCTTT. This translates into CASSLEITVSEAFF. The rearrangement links TRBV5-1 to TRBJ1-1, with D unresolved. The germline CDR1 and CDR2 sequences are SGHRS and YFSETQ. The CDR3 contains 14 residues. Trimming stripped 0 bases from V and 6 bases from J, with 12 bases between.

V and J are TRBV2 and TRBJ2-1; 15 positions match TRBD2. CDR1 is SNHLY, CDR2 FYNNEI, per germline. With 4 bases clipped from V and 5 bases from J, the junction kept 6 bases outside the gene matches. The CDR3 spans 17 residues. CDR3 sequence: CASSGTSGRAGNNEQFF. CDR3 DNA: TGTGCCAGCAGTGGGACTAGCGGGAGGGCCGGTAACAATGAGCAGTTCTTC.

This clone appeared a few times. The chain combines TRBV19 with TRBJ2-7; no firm D call. This CDR3 has 15 residues. The ends were cut back, 5 bases at V and 6 bases at J, with 20 bases in the middle. The germline V gene has CDR1 LNHDA and CDR2 SQIVND (reference sequence). The CDR3 is CASSLGNFPSAEQYF. CDR3 DNA: TGTGCCAGTAGTTTAGGGAACTTCCCCTCGGCCGAGCAGTACTTC.

This clone was recorded a few times. The chain has TRBV5-1 and TRBJ1-1; D is unresolved. V dropped 4 bases and J dropped 0 bases, with 4 bases sitting between them. The CDR3 sequence is 12 residues long. The germline CDR1 and CDR2 sequences are SGHRS and YFSETQ. The CDR3 nucleotides are TGCGCCAGCAGCCTGTTGAACACTGAAGCTTTCTTT. It translates to CASSLLNTEAFF. The complete variable domain, with remaining parts taken from reference TRBV5-1 and TRBJ1-1, reads KAGVTQTPRYLIKTRGQQVTLSCSPISGHRSVSWYQQTPGQGLQFLFEYFSETQRNKGNFPGRFSGRQFSNSRSEMNVSTLELGDSALYLCASSLLNTEAFFGQGTRLTVV.

The chain carries TRBV20-1 and TRBJ2-7; 8 nucleotides align to TRBD1. Losses at the gene ends were 8 bases for V and 5 bases for J; bases not matched to a gene: 5. Germline lookup yields CDR1 DFQATT and CDR2 SNEGSKA (reference sequence). The CDR3 has 11 amino acids. The CDR3 sequence: CSNDRGHEQYF. The DNA of the CDR3 is TGCAGTAACGACAGGGGTCACGAGCAGTACTTC.

The chain carries TRBV18 and TRBJ2-7; tentative D call: TRBD1 (6 bases). In germline, CDR1 is KGHSH, CDR2 LQKENI. With 3 bases removed from V and 4 bases from J, the gap between germline ends came to 22 bases. CDR3 size: 17 residues. In nucleotides, the CDR3 is TGTGCCAGCTCACCCACGGTTGGAACCGGGACAAGATACGAGCAGTACTTC. This gives the protein CASSPTVGTGTRYEQYF.

DNA for the CDR3: TGTGCCAGCAGTAACCGGGACACAGAGACCCAGTACTTC. It yields the protein CASSNRDTETQYF. The chain employs TRBV5-5 and TRBJ2-5; TRBD1 is a possible D gene (6 bases). Germline loops: CDR1 SGHKS, CDR2 YYEKEE (reference sequence). V lost 5 bases and J lost 4, with 12 bases in between. This CDR3 comprises 13 residues.

The genes are TRBV10-3 and TRBJ2-3; 8 bases line up with TRBD1. CDR3 length equals 14 residues. The V segment lost 6 bases and the J segment 5 bases; nucleotides outside the gene matches: 7. Germline V gene sequence: CDR1 ENHRY, CDR2 SYGVKD. CDR3 sequence (DNA): TGTGCCATCAGCACGGACAGGGAAATAGATACGCAGTATTTT. Translation gives CAISTDREIDTQYF.